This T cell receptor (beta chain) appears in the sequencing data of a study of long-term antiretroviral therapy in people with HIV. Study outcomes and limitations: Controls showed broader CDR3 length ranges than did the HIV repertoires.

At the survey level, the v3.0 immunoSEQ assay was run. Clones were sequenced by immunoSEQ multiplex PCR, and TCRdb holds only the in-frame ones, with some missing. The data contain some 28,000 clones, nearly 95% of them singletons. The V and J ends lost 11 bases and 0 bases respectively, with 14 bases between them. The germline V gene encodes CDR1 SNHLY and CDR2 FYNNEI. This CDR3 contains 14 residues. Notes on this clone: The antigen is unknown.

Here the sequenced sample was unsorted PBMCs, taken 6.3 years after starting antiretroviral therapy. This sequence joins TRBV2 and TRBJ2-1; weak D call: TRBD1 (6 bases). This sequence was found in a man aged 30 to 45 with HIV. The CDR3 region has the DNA TGTGCCCGAGGGGGTGGTAGCTCCTACAATGAGCAGTTCTTC. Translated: CARGGGSSYNEQFF.